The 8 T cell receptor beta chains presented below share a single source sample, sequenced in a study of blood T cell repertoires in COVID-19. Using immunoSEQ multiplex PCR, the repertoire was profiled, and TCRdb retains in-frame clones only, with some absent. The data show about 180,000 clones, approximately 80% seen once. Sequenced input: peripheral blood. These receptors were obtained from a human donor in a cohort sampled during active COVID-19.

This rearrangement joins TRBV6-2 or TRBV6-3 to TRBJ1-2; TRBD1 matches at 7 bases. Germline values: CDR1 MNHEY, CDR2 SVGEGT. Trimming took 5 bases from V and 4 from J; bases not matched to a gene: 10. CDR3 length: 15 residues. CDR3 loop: CASSPRGTDLYGYTF. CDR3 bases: TGTGCCAGCAGTCCCCGGGGGACAGACCTCTATGGCTACACCTTC.

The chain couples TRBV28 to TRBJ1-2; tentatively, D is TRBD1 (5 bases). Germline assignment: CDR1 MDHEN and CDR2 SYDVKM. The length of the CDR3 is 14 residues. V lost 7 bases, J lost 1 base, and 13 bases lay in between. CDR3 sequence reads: CASTWGGSNYGYTF. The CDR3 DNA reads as TGTGCCAGCACTTGGGGGGGGAGTAACTATGGCTACACCTTC.

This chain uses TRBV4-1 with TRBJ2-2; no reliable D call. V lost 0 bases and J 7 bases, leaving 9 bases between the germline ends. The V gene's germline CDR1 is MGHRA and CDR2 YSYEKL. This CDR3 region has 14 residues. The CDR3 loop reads CASSQESEIGELFF. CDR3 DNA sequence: TGCGCCAGCAGCCAAGAATCAGAAATCGGGGAGCTGTTTTTT.

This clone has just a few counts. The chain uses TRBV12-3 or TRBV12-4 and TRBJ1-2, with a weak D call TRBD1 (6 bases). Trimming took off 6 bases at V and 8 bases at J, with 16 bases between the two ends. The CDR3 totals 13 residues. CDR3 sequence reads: CASRLPRGRGYTF. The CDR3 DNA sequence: TGTGCCAGCAGACTTCCCAGGGGAAGGGGCTACACCTTC.

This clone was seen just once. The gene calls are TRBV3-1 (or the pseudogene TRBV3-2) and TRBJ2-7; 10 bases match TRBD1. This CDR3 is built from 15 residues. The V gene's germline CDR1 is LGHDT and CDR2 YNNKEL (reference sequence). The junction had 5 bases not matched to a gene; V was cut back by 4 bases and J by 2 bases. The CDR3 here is CASSRQGQGTYEQYF. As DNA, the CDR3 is TGTGCCAGCAGCCGGCAGGGACAGGGGACCTACGAGCAGTACTTC.

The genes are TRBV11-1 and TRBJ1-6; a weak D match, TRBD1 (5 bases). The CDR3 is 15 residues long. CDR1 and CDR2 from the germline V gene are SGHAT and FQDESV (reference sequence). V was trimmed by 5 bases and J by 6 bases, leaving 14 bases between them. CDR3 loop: CASSPSDGGNSPLHF. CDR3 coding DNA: TGTGCCAGCAGCCCCTCCGACGGGGGTAATTCACCCCTCCACTTT.

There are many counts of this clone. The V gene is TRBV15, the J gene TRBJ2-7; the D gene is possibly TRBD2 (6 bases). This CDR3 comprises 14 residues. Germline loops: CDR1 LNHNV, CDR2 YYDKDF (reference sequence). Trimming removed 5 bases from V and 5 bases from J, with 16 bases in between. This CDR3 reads CATSGGLGNDEQYF. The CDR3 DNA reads TGTGCCACCAGCGGGGGGTTGGGGAACGACGAGCAGTACTTC.

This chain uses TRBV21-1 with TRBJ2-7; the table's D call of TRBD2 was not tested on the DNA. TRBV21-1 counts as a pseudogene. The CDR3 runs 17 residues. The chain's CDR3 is CASSTARAYSGNYEQYF. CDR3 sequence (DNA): TGTGCCAGCAGCACTGCCAGGGCCTATAGCGGGAACTACGAGCAGTACTTC.